What follows are 17 T cell receptor beta chains derived from one specimen sequenced in a study of blood T cell repertoires in COVID-19 (dated by TCRdb to 2018 to 2020). Receptor amplification or capture employed the immunoSEQ multiplex PCR assay. Not all clones reach the TCRdb copy of this immuneACCESS table, which keeps in-frame sequences only. Checked studies attribute under half of the gap to unresolved V genes and leave the rest unexplained. This sample comprises a few hundred thousand clones, around nine tenths of them detected only once. Jointly, the top ten make up roughly 0.8% of the sample. Sequenced: peripheral blood. These receptors came from a man between 25 and 39 years old with acute or convalescent COVID-19.

This sequence joins TRBV5-1 and TRBJ2-1; 7 bases are a match to TRBD1. The J segment lost 7 bases and the V segment lost 4 bases, leaving 11 bases of the junction unmatched. CDR3 size: 15 residues. Germline V lookup: CDR1 SGHRS, CDR2 YFSETQ. The CDR3 region has the DNA TGCGCCAGCAGCGCTGACAGGGCCGTTTCGAATGAGCAGTTCTTC. As protein: CASSADRAVSNEQFF.

This chain links TRBV14 with TRBJ2-7; perhaps TRBD2 as D (5 bases). Germline-derived CDR1 and CDR2 are SGHDN and FVKESK. The germline V and J ends were trimmed by 2 bases and 3 bases, with 14 bases remaining between them. This CDR3 has 15 residues. The CDR3 DNA reads TGTGCCAGCAGCCAACTCATTGGACTTGACTACGAGCAGTACTTC. Its protein is CASSQLIGLDYEQYF.

The rearrangement links TRBV29-1 to TRBJ1-2; weak D call: TRBD1 (6 bases). Germline V gene sequence: CDR1 SQVTM, CDR2 ANQGSEA. This CDR3 spans 15 amino acids. The V end lost 3 bases, the J end lost 6 bases, and 20 bases lay between the germline ends. CDR3 sequence: CSVDPGNRDKNGYTF. Written as DNA, the CDR3 is TGCAGCGTTGACCCAGGGAACAGGGACAAGAATGGCTACACCTTC.

The CDR3 spells CASRTSTDTQYF. CDR3 sequence (DNA): TGTGCCAGCAGAACTAGCACAGATACGCAGTATTTT. This chain uses TRBV27 with TRBJ2-3, with D unclear. Germline V gives CDR1 MNHEY, CDR2 SMNVEV (reference sequence). The germline V and J ends were trimmed by 6 bases and 0 bases, with 4 bases remaining between them. The CDR3 sequence is 12 residues long.

The chain carries TRBV28 and TRBJ1-2; D may be TRBD1 (5 bases). Trimming stripped 9 bases from V and 1 base from J, with 18 bases between. Germline V lookup: CDR1 MDHEN, CDR2 SYDVKM. CDR3 length: 15 amino acids. CDR3 coding DNA: TGTGCCAGTTTCGGGGGAGGTCCCCTTAACTATGGCTACACCTTC. Translated, it gives CASFGGGPLNYGYTF.

V and J are TRBV12-3 or TRBV12-4 and TRBJ2-2, with D perhaps TRBD1 (6 bases). V was pared by 6 bases and J by 5 bases, with 10 bases between. This CDR3 is built from 13 residues. The CDR3 here is CASRAQGTGELFF. In DNA, the CDR3 is TGTGCCAGCAGGGCCCAGGGGACCGGGGAGCTGTTTTTT.

The chain has TRBV14 and TRBJ2-1; D remains ambiguous. Germline values: CDR1 SGHDN, CDR2 FVKESK. Trimming shortened V by 2 bases and J by 3 bases, and 11 bases separated the two germline ends. CDR3 length equals 15 residues. CDR3 loop: CASSQHAVLYNEQFF. Here the CDR3 DNA reads TGTGCCAGCAGCCAACACGCGGTTCTCTACAATGAGCAGTTCTTC.

The DNA of the CDR3 is TGTGCCAGCTCACCGAGCCAGGGAGGGAATGAGCAGTTCTTC. This codes for CASSPSQGGNEQFF. V usage is TRBV18 and J usage is TRBJ2-1, with 7 bases fitting TRBD2. The germline CDR1 and CDR2 sequences are KGHSH and LQKENI. Unmatched junction bases numbered 6, after V lost 3 bases and J lost 7 bases. CDR3 length: 14 amino acids.

In this sample, this clone turned up once. The chain carries TRBV28 and TRBJ2-1, with TRBD2 matching over 8 bases. J lost 0 bases, V lost 3 bases, and 19 bases had no gene match. CDR3 size: 21 residues. CDR1 is MDHEN, CDR2 SYDVKM, per germline. CDR3 protein: CASSFPSLGIKRELSYNEQFF. The CDR3 nucleotides read TGTGCCAGCAGTTTTCCGTCACTGGGAATAAAGCGGGAGCTCTCCTACAATGAGCAGTTCTTC.

For the CDR3, the DNA is TGTGCCAGCAGTTTTGGCCCCGCTAACTATGGCTACACCTTC. Protein product: CASSFGPANYGYTF. The chain employs TRBV28 and TRBJ1-2; D remains unclear. V lost 3 bases, J lost 0 bases, and 8 bases lay in between. CDR3 length: 14 amino acids. CDR1 and CDR2 from the germline V gene are MDHEN and SYDVKM.

The chain links TRBV10-3 to TRBJ1-4; D remains ambiguous. V was cut by 3 bases and J by 0 bases, with 14 bases left in between. CDR1 ENHRY and CDR2 SYGVKD come from the germline V gene. The CDR3 loop spans 17 amino acids. CDR3 in amino acids: CAISETTWKATNEKLFF. In DNA, the CDR3 is TGTGCCATCAGTGAAACGACATGGAAGGCAACTAATGAAAAACTGTTTTTT.

The rearrangement links TRBV5-1 to TRBJ2-2; 10 bases agree with TRBD1. CDR3 length: 16 residues. Trimming cost V 0 bases and J 4 bases; bases outside gene matches: 3. Looked up from germline, CDR1 is SGHRS and CDR2 is YFSETQ. The DNA for the CDR3 is TGCGCCAGCAGCTTGGGACAGGGGGCGCGCACCGGGGAGCTGTTTTTT. Translated: CASSLGQGARTGELFF.

This clone has only a few counts. The genes are TRBV19 and TRBJ1-3; no reliable D call. Trimming shortened V by 3 bases and J by 5 bases, and 8 bases separated the two germline ends. There are 13 residues in the CDR3. Germline V gene data show CDR1 as LNHDA and CDR2 as SQIVND (reference sequence). The CDR3 coding sequence is TGTGCCAGTAGTATCTCCGGGAGAAACACCATATATTTT. This gives the protein CASSISGRNTIYF.

V is TRBV19 and J is TRBJ1-6; D gene ambiguous. CDR1 and CDR2 from the germline V gene are LNHDA and SQIVND (reference sequence). Trimming took off 7 bases at V and 0 bases at J, with 10 bases between the two ends. The CDR3 spans 15 residues. The CDR3 region has the DNA TGTGCCAGTATCCCAGCGACCTCCTATAATTCACCCCTCCACTTT. Amino acids: CASIPATSYNSPLHF.

The V gene is TRBV3-1 (or the pseudogene TRBV3-2), the J gene TRBJ2-7; TRBD1 aligns across 7 bases. Germline V gene lookup returns CDR1 LGHDT and CDR2 YNNKEL (reference sequence). The CDR3 runs to 15 residues. Trimming cost V 2 bases and J 0 bases; bases outside gene matches: 4. The CDR3 loop is CASSQRDSSSYEQYF. The CDR3 bases are TGTGCCAGCAGCCAACGGGACAGCAGCTCCTACGAGCAGTACTTC.

Comment on this clone: Germline and junction disagree at one end, which may indicate a read error. V is TRBV19 and J is TRBJ2-1; TRBD1 might be the D (6 bases). This CDR3 has 13 amino acids. Germline lookup yields CDR1 LNHDA and CDR2 SQIVND (reference sequence). CDR3 bases: TGTGCCAGTAGTATCCAGGGGCCCCTCGGATGGATCTTC. Translated: CASSIQGPLGWIF.

J is TRBJ2-7 and V is TRBV30, with D unresolved. Germline CDR1 reads GTSNPN; CDR2 reads SVGIG (reference sequence). This CDR3 has 15 amino acids. Trimming took 0 bases from V and 6 from J, leaving 18 bases between them. Written as DNA, the CDR3 is TGTGCCTGGAGTGTACAACTATCATCCTCCCGCGAGCAGTACTTC. It encodes CAWSVQLSSSREQYF.